A selection of T cell receptor beta chains follows, all from one sample in a study of shared clonotypes between healthy human individuals. Here immunoSEQ multiplex PCR was the method, and the copy in TCRdb shows in-frame clones only, minus some. Of approximately 400,000 clones listed, roughly 96% were seen once; the top ten hold 0.25% to 0.35%. Sequencing was performed on memory CD8+ T cells sorted from blood. These receptors were obtained from a man aged 25-40 years in good health. The CDR3 runs from the conserved cysteine through the conserved F or W. Fields, in order: V gene, clone size, J gene, D gene, CDR3 DNA, CDR3 protein. The D gene is left open where the match is weak. The size field is filled for only some rows; it gives once, few, many or a size class.

v_call: TRBV6-6
clone_size: -
j_call: TRBJ2-7
d_call: -
cdr3_nt: TGTGCCAGCAGTCGACCAATGGTACTCTTGTACGAGCAGTACTTC
cdr3_aa: CASSRPMVLLYEQYF

v_call: TRBV6-1
clone_size: -
j_call: TRBJ1-5
d_call: -
cdr3_nt: TGTGCCAGCAAGGGACGGAGCAATCAGCCCCAGCATTTT
cdr3_aa: CASKGRSNQPQHF

v_call: TRBV28
clone_size: -
j_call: TRBJ1-3
d_call: -
cdr3_nt: TGTGCCAGCAGTTTTTTCCCCGGACAAAACTCTGGAAACACCATATATTTT
cdr3_aa: CASSFFPGQNSGNTIYF

v_call: TRBV10-1
clone_size: -
j_call: TRBJ2-7
d_call: TRBD1
cdr3_nt: TGCGCCAGCAGTGACCCGGGACAGGGTACCTACGAGCAGTACTTC
cdr3_aa: CASSDPGQGTYEQYF

v_call: TRBV16
clone_size: -
j_call: TRBJ2-1
d_call: TRBD2
cdr3_nt: TGTGCCAGCAGCCAATCGACACTAGCGGGAGGGCCGGGTTACAATGAGCAGTTCTTC
cdr3_aa: CASSQSTLAGGPGYNEQFF

v_call: TRBV7-2
clone_size: -
j_call: TRBJ2-3
d_call: TRBD2
cdr3_nt: TGTGCCAGCAGCTTAGTAGCGGGAGGCACAGATACGCAGTATTTT
cdr3_aa: CASSLVAGGTDTQYF

v_call: TRBV5-4
clone_size: -
j_call: TRBJ2-2
d_call: -
cdr3_nt: TGTGCCAGCAGCGTGGTGGGAGGGGGTTCGAACACCGGGGAGCTGTTTTTT
cdr3_aa: CASSVVGGGSNTGELFF

v_call: TRBV19
clone_size: -
j_call: TRBJ1-3
d_call: -
cdr3_nt: TGTGCCAGTACCTCCCTTCAATTTGTATCCGGCTCTGGAAACACCATATATTTT
cdr3_aa: CASTSLQFVSGSGNTIYF

v_call: TRBV4-1
clone_size: -
j_call: TRBJ2-1
d_call: TRBD2
cdr3_nt: TGCGCCAGCAGCCAAGCACTAGCGGGGCCACACAATGAGCAGTTCTTC
cdr3_aa: CASSQALAGPHNEQFF

v_call: TRBV6-1
clone_size: -
j_call: TRBJ1-3
d_call: -
cdr3_nt: TGTGCCAGCACTCTCGAAGTGCACTCTGGAAACACCATATATTTT
cdr3_aa: CASTLEVHSGNTIYF

v_call: TRBV6-1
clone_size: -
j_call: TRBJ1-4
d_call: TRBD1
cdr3_nt: TGTGCCAGCAGGGGACAGGGGGCTAATGAAAAACTGTTTTTT
cdr3_aa: CASRGQGANEKLFF

v_call: TRBV7-7
clone_size: once
j_call: TRBJ2-2
d_call: -
cdr3_nt: TGTGCTAGCAGCTTAGCTCCGAGGAAATCGGTCGGCAACACCGGGGAGCTGTTTTTT
cdr3_aa: CASSLAPRKSVGNTGELFF

v_call: TRBV30
clone_size: -
j_call: TRBJ2-5
d_call: TRBD2
cdr3_nt: TGTGCCTGGAGTGCCCGCCGCTTAGCGGGAGGGCGGGAGACCCAGTACTTC
cdr3_aa: CAWSARRLAGGRETQYF

v_call: TRBV14
clone_size: -
j_call: TRBJ2-7
d_call: -
cdr3_nt: TGTGCCAGCAGCCAATATAGGGACTTGCCCTACGAGCAGTACTTC
cdr3_aa: CASSQYRDLPYEQYF

v_call: TRBV5-5
clone_size: -
j_call: TRBJ2-5
d_call: -
cdr3_nt: TGTGCCAGCAGCCACGGTCGAGTCCAAGAGACCCAGTACTTC
cdr3_aa: CASSHGRVQETQYF

v_call: TRBV28
clone_size: -
j_call: TRBJ2-7
d_call: -
cdr3_nt: TGTGCCAGCAGTTTAGTATTAGTGGGGTTTCGGACAGCCGTCTACGAGCAGTACTTC
cdr3_aa: CASSLVLVGFRTAVYEQYF